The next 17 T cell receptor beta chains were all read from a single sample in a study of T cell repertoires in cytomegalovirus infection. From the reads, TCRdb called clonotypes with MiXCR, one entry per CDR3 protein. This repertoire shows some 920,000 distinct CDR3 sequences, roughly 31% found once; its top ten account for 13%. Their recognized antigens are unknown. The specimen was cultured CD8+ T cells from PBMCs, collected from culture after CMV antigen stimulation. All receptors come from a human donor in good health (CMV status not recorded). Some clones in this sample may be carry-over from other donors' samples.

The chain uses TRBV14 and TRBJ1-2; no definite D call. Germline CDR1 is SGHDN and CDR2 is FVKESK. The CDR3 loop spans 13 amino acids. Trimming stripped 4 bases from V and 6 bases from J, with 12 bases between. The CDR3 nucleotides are TGTGCCAGCAGCCCCATGGGAGAGGATGGCTACACCTTC. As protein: CASSPMGEDGYTF. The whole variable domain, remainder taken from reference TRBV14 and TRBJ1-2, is EAGVTQFPSHSVIEKGQTVTLRCDPISGHDNLYWYRRVMGKEIKFLLHFVKESKQDESGMPNNRFLAERTGGTYSTLKVQPAELEDSGVYFCASSPMGEDGYTFGSGTRLTVV.

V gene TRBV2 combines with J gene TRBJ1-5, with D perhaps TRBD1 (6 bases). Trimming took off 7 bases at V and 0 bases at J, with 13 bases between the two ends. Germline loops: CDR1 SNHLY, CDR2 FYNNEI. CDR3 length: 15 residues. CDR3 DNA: TGTGCCAGCACGAAGGGACAATTTAGCAATCAGCCCCAGCATTTT. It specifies CASTKGQFSNQPQHF.

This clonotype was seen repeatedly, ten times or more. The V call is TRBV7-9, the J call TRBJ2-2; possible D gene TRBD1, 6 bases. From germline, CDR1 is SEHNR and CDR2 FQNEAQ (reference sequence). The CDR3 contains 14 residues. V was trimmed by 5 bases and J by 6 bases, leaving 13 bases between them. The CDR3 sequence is CASSPPQGPGELFF. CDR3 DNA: TGTGCCAGCAGCCCCCCTCAGGGGCCCGGGGAGCTGTTTTTT.

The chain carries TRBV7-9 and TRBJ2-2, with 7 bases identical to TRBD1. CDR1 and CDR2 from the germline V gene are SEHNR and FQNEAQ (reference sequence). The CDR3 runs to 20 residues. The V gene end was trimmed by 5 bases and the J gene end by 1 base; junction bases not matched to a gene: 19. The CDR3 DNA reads TGTGCCAGCAGCGACTTTTACCGGGGACAGCTAACCAAGAACACCGGGGAGCTGTTTTTT. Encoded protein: CASSDFYRGQLTKNTGELFF.

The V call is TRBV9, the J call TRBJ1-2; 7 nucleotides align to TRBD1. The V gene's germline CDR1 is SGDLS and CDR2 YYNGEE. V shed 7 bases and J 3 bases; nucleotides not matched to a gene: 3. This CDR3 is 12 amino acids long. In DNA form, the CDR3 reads TGTGCCAGCCGGGACAGAGACTATGGCTACACCTTC. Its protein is CASRDRDYGYTF.

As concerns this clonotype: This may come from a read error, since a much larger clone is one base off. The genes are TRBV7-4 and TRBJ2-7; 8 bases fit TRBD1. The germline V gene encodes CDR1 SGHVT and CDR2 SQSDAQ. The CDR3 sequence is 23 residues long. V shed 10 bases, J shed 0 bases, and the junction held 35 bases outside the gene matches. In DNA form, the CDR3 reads TGTGCCAACAGACTCCTCCCGGGACCCAGGGGGGCAGGGGGCGATCTCGGCTCCTACGAGCAGTACTTC. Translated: CANRLLPGPRGAGGDLGSYEQYF.

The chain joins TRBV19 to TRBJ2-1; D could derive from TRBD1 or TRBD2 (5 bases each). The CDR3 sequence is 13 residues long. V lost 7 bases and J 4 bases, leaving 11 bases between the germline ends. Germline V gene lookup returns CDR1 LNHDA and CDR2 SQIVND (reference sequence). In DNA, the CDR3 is TGTGCCAGTATCGGGACCTCATACAATGAGCAGTTCTTC. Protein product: CASIGTSYNEQFF. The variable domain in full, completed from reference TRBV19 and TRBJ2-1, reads DGGITQSPKYLFRKEGQNVTLSCEQNLNHDAMYWYRQDPGQGLRLIYYSQIVNDFQKGDIAEGYSVSREKKESFPLTVTSAQKNPTAFYLCASIGTSYNEQFFGPGTRLTVL.

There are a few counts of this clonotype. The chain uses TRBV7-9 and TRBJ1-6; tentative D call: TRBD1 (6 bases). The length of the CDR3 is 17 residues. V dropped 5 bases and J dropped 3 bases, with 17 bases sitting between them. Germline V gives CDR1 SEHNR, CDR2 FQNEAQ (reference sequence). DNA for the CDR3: TGTGCCAGCAGCCGTACAGGGCACGACCTCTATAATTCACCCCTCCACTTT. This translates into CASSRTGHDLYNSPLHF.

CDR3 sequence reads: CASGLAPTGNEQYF. CDR3 nucleotide sequence: TGTGCTAGTGGTTTGGCCCCGACAGGGAACGAGCAGTACTTC. The rearrangement joins TRBV12-5 to TRBJ2-7; 7 bases match TRBD1. J was trimmed by 5 bases and V by 1 base; bases with no gene match: 5. There are 14 residues in the CDR3. Looked up from germline, CDR1 is LGHNT and CDR2 is FRNRAP.

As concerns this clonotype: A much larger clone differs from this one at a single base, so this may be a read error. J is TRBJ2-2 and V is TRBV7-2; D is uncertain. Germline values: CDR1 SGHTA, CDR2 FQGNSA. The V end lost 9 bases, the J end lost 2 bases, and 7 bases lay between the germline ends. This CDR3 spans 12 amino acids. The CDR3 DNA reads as TGTGCCAGGGACGTAAACACCGGGGAGCTGTTTTTT. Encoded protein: CARDVNTGELFF.

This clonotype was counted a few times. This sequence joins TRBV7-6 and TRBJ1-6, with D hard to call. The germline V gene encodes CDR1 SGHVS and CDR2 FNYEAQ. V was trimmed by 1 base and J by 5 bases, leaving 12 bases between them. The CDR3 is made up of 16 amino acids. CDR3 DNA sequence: TGTGCCAGCAGCTTAGGGTGGGGAGCCGATAATTCACCCCTCCACTTT. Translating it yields CASSLGWGADNSPLHF.

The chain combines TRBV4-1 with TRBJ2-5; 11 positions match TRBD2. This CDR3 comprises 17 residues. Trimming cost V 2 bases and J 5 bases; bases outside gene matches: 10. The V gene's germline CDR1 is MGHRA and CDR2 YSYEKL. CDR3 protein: CASSQFSSGGPVETQYF. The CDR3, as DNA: TGCGCCAGCAGCCAATTCTCTAGCGGGGGGCCGGTCGAGACCCAGTACTTC.

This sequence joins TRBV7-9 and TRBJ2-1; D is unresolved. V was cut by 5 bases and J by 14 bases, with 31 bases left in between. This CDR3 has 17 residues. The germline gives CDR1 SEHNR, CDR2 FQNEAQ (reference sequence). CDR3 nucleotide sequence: TGTGCCAGCAGCCCTATGATCGCGAACAGAAAACAGCTGTCTAAGTTCTTC. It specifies CASSPMIANRKQLSKFF.

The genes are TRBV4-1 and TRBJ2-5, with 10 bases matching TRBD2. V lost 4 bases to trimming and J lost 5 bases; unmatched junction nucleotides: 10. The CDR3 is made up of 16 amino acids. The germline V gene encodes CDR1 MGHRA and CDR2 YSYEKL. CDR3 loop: CASSPYSGGPRETQYF. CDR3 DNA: TGCGCCAGCAGCCCCTATAGCGGGGGGCCCCGCGAGACCCAGTACTTC.

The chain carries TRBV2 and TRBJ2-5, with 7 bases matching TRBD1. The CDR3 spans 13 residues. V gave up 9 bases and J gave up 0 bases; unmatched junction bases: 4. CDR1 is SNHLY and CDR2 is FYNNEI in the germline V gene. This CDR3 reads CARGQSYQETQYF. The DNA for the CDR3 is TGTGCCAGGGGACAGTCGTACCAAGAGACCCAGTACTTC.

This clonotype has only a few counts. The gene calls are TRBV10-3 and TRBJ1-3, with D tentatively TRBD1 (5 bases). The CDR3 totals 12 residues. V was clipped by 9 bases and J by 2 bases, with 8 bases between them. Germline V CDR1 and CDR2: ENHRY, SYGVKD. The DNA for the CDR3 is TGTGCCATAAGGACAACTGGAAACACCATATATTTT. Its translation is CAIRTTGNTIYF.

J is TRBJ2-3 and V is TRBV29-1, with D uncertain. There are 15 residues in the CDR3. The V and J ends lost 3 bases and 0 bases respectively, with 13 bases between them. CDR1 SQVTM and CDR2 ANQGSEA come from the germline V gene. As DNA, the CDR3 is TGCAGCGTTGATGTTCCTCCGGCGAGCACAGATACGCAGTATTTT. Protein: CSVDVPPASTDTQYF.